This TCR beta chain was observed in a study of cytotoxic CD8 clonotypes in ibrutinib-treated CLL (TCRdb year 2021). General notes on the study: In this cohort, approximately 15 patients were treatment-naive and about a dozen were relapsed/refractory, while some 18 had unmutated IGHV. Partial responses were observed in approximately 24 patients and complete responses in 2; after a median follow-up of around 64 months, remission was maintained in 15 or so patients and progression was observed in some 12. Samples at response were collected after a median of approximately twelve months of treatment, with a range of about 6 to 36 months. On average, each sample yielded hundreds of thousands of productive templates and about 100,000 productive rearrangements. Of the approximately 86 people in the trial, approximately 28 had longitudinal samples available. Cryopreserved peripheral blood mononuclear cells were collected at three points: before therapy, at response, and at either sustained remission or disease progression. On the study overall, not on this receptor specifically: Public clonotypes were found to be uncommon and were observed to contract or remain stable during treatment; the increase in clonality was shown to reflect expansion of private clonotypes at ibrutinib response. Baseline clonality was found to be higher than that of age-matched healthy donors and was strongly correlated with circulating CD8+ T-cell counts. Clonality rose at ibrutinib response, remained stable during sustained remission, and dropped back toward baseline at progression. Sampling times were not matched between sustained-remission and progressing patients, and lymph node repertoires were not studied.

The goal of deep resolution MiSeq sequencing was a depth between 1 in 1 million and 1 in 200,000 T cells, and coverage averaged 10x per clonotype. The immunoSEQ hsTCRB Kit was used to generate TCR beta libraries. The paper's processing steps were these. ImmunoSEQ Data Assistant and ImmunoSEQ Analyzer were used for data analysis, and V, D and J genes were assigned according to IMGT definitions. Clonality was computed as one minus normalized Shannon entropy of productive rearrangement frequencies, ranging from 0 to 1. Public clonotype analysis was restricted to overrepresented clonotypes comprising at least 0.05% of each patient's repertoire. Some 13 age-matched healthy donor repertoires from immuneACCESS served as clonality controls. TCRdb re-hosts the immuneACCESS table, in-frame sequences only. Its copies lack some clones; in the studies checked, an unresolved V gene accounts for under half of them, and the cause for the rest is not known. D and trimming were read from the DNA, whereas the V and J calls and clone size are those reported in that table. In all, the sample holds approximately 300,000 clones, and about 80% of those were seen once. Of the sample, more than 6% is held by the ten largest clones.

With regard to this clone: What this receptor recognizes is not known. No per-base quality is available; no much larger clone lies one base away.

The CDR3 contains 14 residues, cysteine and phenylalanine counted. Left in the record is the CDR3 DNA by itself, 42 bases read in frame from the first base. From a lookup of the germline V gene (reference sequence), CDR1 and CDR2 are MNHEY and SMNVEV. Deletion took 1 base off V and 5 bases off J, with a span of 9 bases between the germline ends. Roughly 2 micrograms of genomic DNA were extracted from cryopreserved PBMCs for TCR beta library preparation. Longitudinal blood samples from CLL patients receiving ibrutinib monotherapy were subjected to high-throughput TCR beta sequencing. The patients took part in an open-label, single-center phase 2 trial of ibrutinib monotherapy.

This sequence uses TRBV27 and TRBJ2-1, with the identity of the D gene unclear. This TCR was sampled from a human donor with chronic lymphocytic leukemia. The source material was PBMCs, sampled before ibrutinib treatment. The DNA is TGTGCCAGCAGTTTATGGTCTAGAAACAATGAGCAGTTCTTC. This yields the protein CASSLWSRNNEQFF.